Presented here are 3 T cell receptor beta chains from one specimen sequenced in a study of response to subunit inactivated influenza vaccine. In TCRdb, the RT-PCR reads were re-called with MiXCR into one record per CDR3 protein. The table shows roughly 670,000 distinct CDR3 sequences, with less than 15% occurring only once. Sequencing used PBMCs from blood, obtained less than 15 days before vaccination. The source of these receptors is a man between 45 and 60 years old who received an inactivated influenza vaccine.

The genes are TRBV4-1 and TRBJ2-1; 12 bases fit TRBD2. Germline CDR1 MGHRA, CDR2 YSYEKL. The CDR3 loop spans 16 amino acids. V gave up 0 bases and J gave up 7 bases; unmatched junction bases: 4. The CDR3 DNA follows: TGCGCCAGCAGCCAAGAGCCGACTAGCGGGGGAAATGAGCAGTTCTTC. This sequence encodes CASSQEPTSGGNEQFF.

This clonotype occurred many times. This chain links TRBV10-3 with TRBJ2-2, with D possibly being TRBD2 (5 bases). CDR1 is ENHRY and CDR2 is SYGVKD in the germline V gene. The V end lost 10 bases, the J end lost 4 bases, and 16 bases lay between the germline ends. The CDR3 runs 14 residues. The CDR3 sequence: CATLGLFGTGELFF. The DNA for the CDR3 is TGTGCCACCCTAGGACTTTTTGGCACCGGGGAGCTGTTTTTT.

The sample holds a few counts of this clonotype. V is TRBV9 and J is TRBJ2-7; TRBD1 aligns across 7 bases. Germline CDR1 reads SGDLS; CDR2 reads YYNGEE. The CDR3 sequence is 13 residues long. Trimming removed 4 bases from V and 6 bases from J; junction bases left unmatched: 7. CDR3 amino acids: CASSNGQVPEQYF. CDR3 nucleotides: TGTGCCAGCAGCAACGGACAGGTCCCCGAGCAGTACTTC.